One TCR beta chain is described in this entry. This CDR3 spans 12 amino acids. CDR1 and CDR2 from the germline V gene are MNHEY and SVGAGI. Trimming cost V 6 bases and J 6 bases; bases outside gene matches: 4. The entry originates in a study of shared clonotypes between healthy human individuals. At the level of the study: Aged 18 to 49, the donors were two women and three men.

It was around 300 ng DNA, about 30,000 T cell genomes, that went into each replicate PCR of unsorted PBMC. Produced via immunoSEQ multiplex PCR; TCRdb's table is partial and in-frame only. The table shows about half a million clones, with roughly 80% occurring only once. Donors were healthy HIV-negative adults without recent acute infections or vaccinations. About 90 million PBMCs per unsorted sample were used for genomic DNA. What was sequenced was PBMCs. The receptor was derived from a woman in her 40s in good health. Some clones in this sample may be carry-over from other donors' samples. The rearrangement links TRBV6-5 to TRBJ2-7; 8 bases line up with TRBD1. The CDR3 loop reads CASSFRGREQYF. CDR3 nucleotides: TGTGCCAGCAGCTTCAGGGGGCGCGAGCAGTACTTC.